The clone carrying this TCR beta chain was recorded only once. The sample is drawn from a study of beta chain features in type 1 diabetes. Sequenced material consisted of expressed TCRB transcripts (all of the isolated RNA was reverse transcribed). The protocol was immunoSEQ multiplex PCR, while the TCRdb copy is restricted to in-frame clones and leaves out a portion. The sample has about 230,000 clones; over 8.5% are singletons. This clonotype was obtained from a woman aged 18-30 years in good health. The specimen was naive CD4+ T cells from blood.

The chain's CDR3 is CASSPSGGTDTQYF. The CDR3 DNA is TGTGCCAGCAGCCCCTCGGGGGGCACAGATACGCAGTATTTT. The chain combines TRBV5-4 with TRBJ2-3, with a possible D match to TRBD2 (6 bases). The CDR3 extends over 14 amino acids. V lost 4 bases and J 1 base, leaving 10 bases between the germline ends. From germline, CDR1 is SGHNT and CDR2 YYREEE (reference sequence).